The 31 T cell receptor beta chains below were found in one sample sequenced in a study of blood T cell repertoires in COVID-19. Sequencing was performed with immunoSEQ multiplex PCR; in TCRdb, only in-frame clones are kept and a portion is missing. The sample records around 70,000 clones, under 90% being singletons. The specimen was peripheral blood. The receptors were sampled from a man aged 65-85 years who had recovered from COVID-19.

The DNA for the CDR3 is TGTGCCAGCAGCTTACCGTGGACAGGGCCCAATTCCGGAAACACCATATATTTT. Protein product: CASSLPWTGPNSGNTIYF. The chain carries TRBV7-8 and TRBJ1-3; 8 positions match TRBD1. The germline CDR1 and CDR2 sequences are SGHVS and FQNEAQ. The V segment lost 2 bases and the J segment 4 bases; nucleotides outside the gene matches: 13. The CDR3 contains 18 residues.

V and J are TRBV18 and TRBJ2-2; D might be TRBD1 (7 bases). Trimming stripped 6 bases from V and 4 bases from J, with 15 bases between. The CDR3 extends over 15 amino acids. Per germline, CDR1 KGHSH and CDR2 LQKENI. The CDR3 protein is CASSREYRGTGELFF. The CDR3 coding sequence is TGTGCCAGCTCGCGGGAATACAGGGGCACCGGGGAGCTGTTTTTT.

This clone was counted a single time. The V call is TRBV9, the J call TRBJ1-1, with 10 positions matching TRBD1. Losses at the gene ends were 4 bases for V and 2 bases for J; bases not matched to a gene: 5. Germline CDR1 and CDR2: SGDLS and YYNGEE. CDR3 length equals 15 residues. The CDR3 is CASSSWDRGNTEAFF. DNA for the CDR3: TGTGCCAGCAGCTCCTGGGACAGGGGTAACACTGAAGCTTTCTTT.

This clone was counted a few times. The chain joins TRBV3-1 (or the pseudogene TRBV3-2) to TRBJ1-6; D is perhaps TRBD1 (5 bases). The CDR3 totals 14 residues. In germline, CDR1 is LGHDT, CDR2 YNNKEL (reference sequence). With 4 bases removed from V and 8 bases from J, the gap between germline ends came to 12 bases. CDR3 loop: CASSLRGGDSPLHF. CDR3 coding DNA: TGTGCCAGCAGCCTCCGAGGAGGGGATTCACCCCTCCACTTT.

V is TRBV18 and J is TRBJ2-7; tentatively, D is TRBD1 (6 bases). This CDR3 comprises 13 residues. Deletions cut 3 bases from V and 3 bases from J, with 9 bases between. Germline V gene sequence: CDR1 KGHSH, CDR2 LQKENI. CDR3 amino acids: CASSPGTNYEQYF. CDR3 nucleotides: TGTGCCAGCTCACCCGGGACAAACTACGAGCAGTACTTC.

This CDR3 is CASSFRDRQSTNSGNTIYF. The DNA of the CDR3 is TGTGCCAGTAGTTTCCGGGACAGGCAATCCACAAACTCTGGAAACACCATATATTTT. The chain carries TRBV19 and TRBJ1-3, with 8 nucleotides matching TRBD1. Germline trimming cut 5 bases from V and 0 bases from J; bases unmatched to any gene: 15. Germline assignment: CDR1 LNHDA and CDR2 SQIVND (reference sequence). The CDR3 has 19 residues.

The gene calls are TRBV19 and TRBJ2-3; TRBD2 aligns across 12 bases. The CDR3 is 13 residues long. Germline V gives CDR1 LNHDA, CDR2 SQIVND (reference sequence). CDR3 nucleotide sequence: TGTGCAACTACTAGCGGGGGGTCCGATACGCAGTATTTT. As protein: CATTSGGSDTQYF.

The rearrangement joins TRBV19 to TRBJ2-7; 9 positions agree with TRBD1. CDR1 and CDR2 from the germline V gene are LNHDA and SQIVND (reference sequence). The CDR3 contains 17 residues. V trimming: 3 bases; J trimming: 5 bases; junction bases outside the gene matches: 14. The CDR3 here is CASSIQRPGTGLDEQYF. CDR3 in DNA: TGTGCCAGTAGTATCCAACGCCCCGGGACAGGGTTGGACGAGCAGTACTTC.

The CDR3 spells CASHVGNQPQHF. Here the CDR3 DNA reads TGTGCCAGCCACGTAGGCAATCAGCCCCAGCATTTT. This chain joins TRBV28 and TRBJ1-5; no firm D call. CDR1 is MDHEN and CDR2 is SYDVKM in the germline V gene. Trimming shortened V by 8 bases and J by 2 bases, and 7 bases separated the two germline ends. The CDR3 spans 12 residues.

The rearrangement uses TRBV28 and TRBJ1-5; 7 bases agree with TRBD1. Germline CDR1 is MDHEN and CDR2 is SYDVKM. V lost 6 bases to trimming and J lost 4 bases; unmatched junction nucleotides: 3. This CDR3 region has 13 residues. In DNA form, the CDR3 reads TGTGCCAGCAGCTTGACAGGGAATCAGCCCCAGCATTTT. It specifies CASSLTGNQPQHF.

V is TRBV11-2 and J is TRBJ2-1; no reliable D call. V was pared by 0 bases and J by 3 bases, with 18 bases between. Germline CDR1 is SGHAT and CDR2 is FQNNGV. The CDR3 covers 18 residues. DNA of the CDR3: TGTGCCAGCAGCTTAGACTTTCTCGGCCACGGAGTCTACAATGAGCAGTTCTTC. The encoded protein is CASSLDFLGHGVYNEQFF.

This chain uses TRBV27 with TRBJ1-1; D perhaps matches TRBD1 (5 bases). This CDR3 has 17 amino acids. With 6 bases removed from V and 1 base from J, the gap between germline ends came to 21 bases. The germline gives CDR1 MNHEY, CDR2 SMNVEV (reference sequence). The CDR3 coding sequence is TGTGCCAGCAGGCAACTAATGGGCCCAGGGCCGAACACTGAAGCTTTCTTT. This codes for CASRQLMGPGPNTEAFF.

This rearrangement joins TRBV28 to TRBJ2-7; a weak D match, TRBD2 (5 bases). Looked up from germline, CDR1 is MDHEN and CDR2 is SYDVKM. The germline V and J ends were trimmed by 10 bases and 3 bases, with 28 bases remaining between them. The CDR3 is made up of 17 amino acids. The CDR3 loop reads CATTSYLRLGVGYEQYF. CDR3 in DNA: TGTGCCACCACATCGTACCTTAGGCTGGGAGTTGGCTACGAGCAGTACTTC.

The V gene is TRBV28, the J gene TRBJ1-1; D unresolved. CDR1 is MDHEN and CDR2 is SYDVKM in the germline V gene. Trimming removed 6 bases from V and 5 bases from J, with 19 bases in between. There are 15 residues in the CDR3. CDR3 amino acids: CASRKIQTGGTEAFF. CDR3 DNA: TGTGCCAGCAGAAAAATCCAGACGGGTGGGACTGAAGCTTTCTTT.

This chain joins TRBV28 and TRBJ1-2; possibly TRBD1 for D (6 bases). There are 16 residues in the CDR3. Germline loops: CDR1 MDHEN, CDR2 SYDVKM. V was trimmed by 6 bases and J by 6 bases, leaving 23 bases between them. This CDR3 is CASSLQGQPVGDGYTF. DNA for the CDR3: TGTGCCAGCAGCCTACAGGGACAACCGGTAGGGGATGGCTACACCTTC.

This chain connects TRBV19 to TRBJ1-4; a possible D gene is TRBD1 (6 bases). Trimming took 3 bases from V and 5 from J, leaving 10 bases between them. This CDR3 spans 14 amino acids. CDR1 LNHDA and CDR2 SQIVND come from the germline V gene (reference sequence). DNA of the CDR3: TGTGCCAGTAGTATGACAGGCCCCAATGAAAAACTGTTTTTT. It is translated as CASSMTGPNEKLFF. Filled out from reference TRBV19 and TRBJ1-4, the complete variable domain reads DGGITQSPKYLFRKEGQNVTLSCEQNLNHDAMYWYRQDPGQGLRLIYYSQIVNDFQKGDIAEGYSVSREKKESFPLTVTSAQKNPTAFYLCASSMTGPNEKLFFGSGTQLSVL.

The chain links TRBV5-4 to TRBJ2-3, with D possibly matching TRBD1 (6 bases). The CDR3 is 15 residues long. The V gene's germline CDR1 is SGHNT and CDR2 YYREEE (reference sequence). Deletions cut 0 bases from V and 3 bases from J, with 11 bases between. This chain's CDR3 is CASSLEQGWTDTQYF. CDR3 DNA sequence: TGTGCCAGCAGCTTGGAACAGGGTTGGACAGATACGCAGTATTTT.

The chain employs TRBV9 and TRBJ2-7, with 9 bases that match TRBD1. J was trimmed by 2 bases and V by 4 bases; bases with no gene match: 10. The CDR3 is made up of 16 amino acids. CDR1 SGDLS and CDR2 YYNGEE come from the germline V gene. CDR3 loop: CASSPRTGDPPYEQYF. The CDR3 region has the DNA TGTGCCAGCAGCCCAAGGACAGGGGATCCCCCCTACGAGCAGTACTTC.

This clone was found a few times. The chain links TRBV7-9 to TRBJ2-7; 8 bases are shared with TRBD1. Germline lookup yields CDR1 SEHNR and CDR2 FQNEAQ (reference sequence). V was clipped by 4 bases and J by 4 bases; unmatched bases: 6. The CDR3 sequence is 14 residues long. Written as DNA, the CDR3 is TGTGCCAGCAGCTCTCGGGACAGGACGTACGAGCAGTACTTC. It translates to CASSSRDRTYEQYF.

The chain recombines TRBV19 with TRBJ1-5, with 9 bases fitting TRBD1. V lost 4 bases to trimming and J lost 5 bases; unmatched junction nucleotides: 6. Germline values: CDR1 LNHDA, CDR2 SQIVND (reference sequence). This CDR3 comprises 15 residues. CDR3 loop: CASSRDRAVDQPQHF. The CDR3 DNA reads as TGTGCCAGTAGTAGGGACAGGGCCGTGGATCAGCCCCAGCATTTT.

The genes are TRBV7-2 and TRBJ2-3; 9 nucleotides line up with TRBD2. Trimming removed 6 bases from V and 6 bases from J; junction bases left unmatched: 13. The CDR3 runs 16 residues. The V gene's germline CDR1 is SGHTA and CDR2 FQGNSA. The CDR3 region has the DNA TGTGCCAGCAGTGCGGTAGCGGGAGCGACGTGGGATACGCAGTATTTT. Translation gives CASSAVAGATWDTQYF.

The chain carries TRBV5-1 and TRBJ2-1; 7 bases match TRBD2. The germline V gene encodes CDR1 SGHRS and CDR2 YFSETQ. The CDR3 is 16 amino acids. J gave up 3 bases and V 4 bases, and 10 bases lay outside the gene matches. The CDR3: CASSPGAASGYNEQFF. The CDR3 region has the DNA TGCGCCAGCAGCCCCGGGGCGGCTAGCGGCTACAATGAGCAGTTCTTC.

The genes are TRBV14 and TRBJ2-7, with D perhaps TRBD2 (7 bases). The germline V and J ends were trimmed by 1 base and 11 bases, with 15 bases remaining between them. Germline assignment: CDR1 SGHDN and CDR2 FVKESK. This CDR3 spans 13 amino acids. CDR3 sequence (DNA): TGTGCCAGCAGCCAAGTGGGGGGGGCAGTCGAGTACTTC. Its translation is CASSQVGGAVEYF.

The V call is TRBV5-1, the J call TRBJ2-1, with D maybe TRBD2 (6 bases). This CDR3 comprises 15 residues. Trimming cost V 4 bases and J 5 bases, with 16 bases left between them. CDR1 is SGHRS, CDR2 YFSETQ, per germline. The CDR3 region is CASSRTSFYDNEQFF. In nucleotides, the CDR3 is TGCGCCAGCAGCAGAACTAGCTTCTACGACAATGAGCAGTTCTTC.

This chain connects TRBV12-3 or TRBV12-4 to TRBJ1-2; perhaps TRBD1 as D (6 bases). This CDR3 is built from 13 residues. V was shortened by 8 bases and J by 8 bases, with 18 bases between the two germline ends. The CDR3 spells CASSLVGGLGYTF. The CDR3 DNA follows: TGTGCCAGCTCTTTGGTCGGGGGGCTCGGCTACACCTTC.

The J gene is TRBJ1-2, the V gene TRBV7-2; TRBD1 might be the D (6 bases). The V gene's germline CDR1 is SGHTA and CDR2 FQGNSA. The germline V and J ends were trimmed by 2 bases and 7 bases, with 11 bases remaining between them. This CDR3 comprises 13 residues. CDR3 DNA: TGTGCCAGCAGCTTATACGGGGGGCCTGGCTACACCTTC. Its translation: CASSLYGGPGYTF.

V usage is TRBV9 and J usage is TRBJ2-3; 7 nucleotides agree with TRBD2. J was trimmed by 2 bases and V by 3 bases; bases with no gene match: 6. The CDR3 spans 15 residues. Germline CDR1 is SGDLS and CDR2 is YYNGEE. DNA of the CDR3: TGTGCCAGCAGCGCACCGGGACTAACCACAGATACGCAGTATTTT. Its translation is CASSAPGLTTDTQYF.

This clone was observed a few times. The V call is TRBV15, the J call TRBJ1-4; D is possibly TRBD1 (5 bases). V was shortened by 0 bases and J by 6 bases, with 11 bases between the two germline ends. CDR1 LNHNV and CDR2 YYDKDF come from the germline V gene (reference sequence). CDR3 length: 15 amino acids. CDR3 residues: CATSREAGRDEKLFF. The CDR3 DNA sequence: TGTGCCACCAGCAGAGAGGCAGGGAGGGATGAAAAACTGTTTTTT. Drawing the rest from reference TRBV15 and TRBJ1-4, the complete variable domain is DAMVIQNPRYQVTQFGKPVTLSCSQTLNHNVMYWYQQKSSQAPKLLFHYYDKDFNNEADTPDNFQSRRPNTSFCFLDIRSPGLGDTAMYLCATSREAGRDEKLFFGSGTQLSVL.

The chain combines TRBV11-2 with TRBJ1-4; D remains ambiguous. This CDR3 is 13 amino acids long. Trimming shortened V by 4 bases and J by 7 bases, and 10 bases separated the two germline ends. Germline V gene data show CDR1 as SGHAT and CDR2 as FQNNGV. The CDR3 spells CASSSPSGEKLFF. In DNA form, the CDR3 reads TGTGCCAGCAGCTCGCCATCGGGTGAAAAACTGTTTTTT.

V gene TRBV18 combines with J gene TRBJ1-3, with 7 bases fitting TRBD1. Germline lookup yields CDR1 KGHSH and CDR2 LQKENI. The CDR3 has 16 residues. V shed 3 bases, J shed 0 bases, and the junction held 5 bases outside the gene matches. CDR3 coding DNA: TGTGCCAGCTCACCCTCGGGACAGAGCTCTGGAAACACCATATATTTT. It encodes CASSPSGQSSGNTIYF.

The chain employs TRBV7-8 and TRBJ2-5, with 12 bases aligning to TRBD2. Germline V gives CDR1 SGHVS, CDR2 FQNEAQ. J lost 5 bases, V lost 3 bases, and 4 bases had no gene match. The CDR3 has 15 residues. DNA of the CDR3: TGTGCCAGCAGCTTCGGGACTAGCGGGCCGGAGACCCAGTACTTC. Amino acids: CASSFGTSGPETQYF.